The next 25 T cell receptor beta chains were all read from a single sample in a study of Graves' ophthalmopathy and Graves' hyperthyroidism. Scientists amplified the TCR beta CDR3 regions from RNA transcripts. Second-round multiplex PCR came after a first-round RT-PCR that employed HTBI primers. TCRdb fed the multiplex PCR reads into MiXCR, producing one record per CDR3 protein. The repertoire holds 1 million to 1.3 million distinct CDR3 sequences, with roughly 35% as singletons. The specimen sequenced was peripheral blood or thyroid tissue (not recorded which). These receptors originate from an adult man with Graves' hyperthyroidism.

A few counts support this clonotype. CDR3 DNA: TGCAGTGCCCCTGAGACGGGAGGTCACGGGGAGCTGTTTTTT. Encoded protein: CSAPETGGHGELFF. This chain links TRBV20-1 with TRBJ2-2, with 7 bases that match TRBD2. Germline-derived CDR1 and CDR2 are DFQATT and SNEGSKA (reference sequence). Losses at the gene ends were 6 bases for V and 7 bases for J; bases not matched to a gene: 11. The CDR3 spans 14 residues.

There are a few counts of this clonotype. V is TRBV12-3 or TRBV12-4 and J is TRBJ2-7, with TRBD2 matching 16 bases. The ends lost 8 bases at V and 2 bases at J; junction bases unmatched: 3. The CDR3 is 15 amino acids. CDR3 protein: CASGTSGGGPYEQYF. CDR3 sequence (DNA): TGTGCCAGCGGGACTAGCGGGGGGGGCCCCTACGAGCAGTACTTC.

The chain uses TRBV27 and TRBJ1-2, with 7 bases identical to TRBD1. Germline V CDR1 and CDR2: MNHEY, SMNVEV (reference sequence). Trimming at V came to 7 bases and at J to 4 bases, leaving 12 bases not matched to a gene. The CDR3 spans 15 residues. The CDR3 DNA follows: TGTGCCAGCACCCCGGGGAGGGGGCAAGGCTATGGCTACACCTTC. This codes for CASTPGRGQGYGYTF.

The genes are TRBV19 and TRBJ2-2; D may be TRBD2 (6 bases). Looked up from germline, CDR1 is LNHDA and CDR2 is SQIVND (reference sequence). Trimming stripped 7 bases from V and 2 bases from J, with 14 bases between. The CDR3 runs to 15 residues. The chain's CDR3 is CASMAGGANTGELFF. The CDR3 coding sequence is TGTGCCAGTATGGCCGGAGGGGCTAACACCGGGGAGCTGTTTTTT.

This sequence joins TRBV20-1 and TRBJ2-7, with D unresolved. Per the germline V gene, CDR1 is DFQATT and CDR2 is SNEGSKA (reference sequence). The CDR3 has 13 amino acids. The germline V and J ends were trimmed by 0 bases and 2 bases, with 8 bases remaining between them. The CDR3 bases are TGCAGTGCTAGAGATGTTTCGGCCTACGAGCAGTACTTC. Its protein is CSARDVSAYEQYF.

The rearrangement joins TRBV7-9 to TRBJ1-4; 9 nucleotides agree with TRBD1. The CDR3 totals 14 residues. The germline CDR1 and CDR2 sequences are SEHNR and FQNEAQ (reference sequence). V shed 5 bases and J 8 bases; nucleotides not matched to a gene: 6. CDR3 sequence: CASSNRDREEKLFF. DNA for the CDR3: TGTGCCAGCAGCAACCGGGACAGGGAAGAAAAACTGTTTTTT.

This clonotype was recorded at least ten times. The CDR3 DNA reads as TGTGCCAGCAGGAAGGAGACAGGGGGAAAAGAGACCCAGTACTTC. This codes for CASRKETGGKETQYF. The chain joins TRBV2 to TRBJ2-5, with 9 positions matching TRBD1. Unmatched junction bases numbered 8, after V lost 6 bases and J lost 3 bases. Per the germline V gene, CDR1 is SNHLY and CDR2 is FYNNEI. The CDR3 is 15 amino acids.

CDR3 DNA sequence: TGTGCCTGGAGTGGAGTGGGAGGGCTCGGCTATGGCTACACCTTC. Encoded protein: CAWSGVGGLGYGYTF. This chain connects TRBV30 to TRBJ1-2; D uncertain. V was cut by 1 base and J by 4 bases, with 16 bases left in between. Germline V CDR1 and CDR2: GTSNPN, SVGIG (reference sequence). The CDR3 consists of 15 residues.

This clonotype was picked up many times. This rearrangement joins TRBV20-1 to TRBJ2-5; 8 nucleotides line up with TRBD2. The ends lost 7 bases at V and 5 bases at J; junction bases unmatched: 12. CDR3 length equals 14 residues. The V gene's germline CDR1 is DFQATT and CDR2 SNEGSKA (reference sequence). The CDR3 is CSVFAGRDGETQYF. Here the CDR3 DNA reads TGCAGTGTGTTCGCCGGGAGGGATGGGGAGACCCAGTACTTC.

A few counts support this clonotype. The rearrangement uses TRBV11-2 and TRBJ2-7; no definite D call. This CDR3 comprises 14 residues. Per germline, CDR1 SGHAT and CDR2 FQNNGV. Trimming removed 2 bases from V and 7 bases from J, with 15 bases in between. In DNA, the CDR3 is TGTGCCAGCAGCTTATTGGGTTGGCAACGAGAGCAGTACTTC. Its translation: CASSLLGWQREQYF.

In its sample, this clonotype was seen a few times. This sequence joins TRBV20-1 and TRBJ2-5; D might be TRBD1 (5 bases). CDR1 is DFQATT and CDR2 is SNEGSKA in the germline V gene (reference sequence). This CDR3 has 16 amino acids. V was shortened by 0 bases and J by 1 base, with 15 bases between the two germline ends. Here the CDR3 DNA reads TGCAGTGCTAGAGATCTAAAGGGGCAAGTCCAAGAGACCCAGTACTTC. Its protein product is CSARDLKGQVQETQYF.

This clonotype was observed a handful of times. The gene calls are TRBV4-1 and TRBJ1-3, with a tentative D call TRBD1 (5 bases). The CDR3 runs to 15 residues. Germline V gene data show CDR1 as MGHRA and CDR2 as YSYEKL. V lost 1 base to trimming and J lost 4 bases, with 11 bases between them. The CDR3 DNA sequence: TGCGCCAGCAGCCAAGTTGAGGGGATCGGAAACACCATATATTTT. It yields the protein CASSQVEGIGNTIYF.

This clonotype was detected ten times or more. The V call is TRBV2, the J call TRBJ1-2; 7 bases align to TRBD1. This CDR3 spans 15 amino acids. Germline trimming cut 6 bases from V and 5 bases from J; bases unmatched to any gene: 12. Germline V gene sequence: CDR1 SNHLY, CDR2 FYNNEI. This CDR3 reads CASSDWTGSPYGYTF. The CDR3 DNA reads TGTGCCAGCAGCGACTGGACAGGTTCTCCGTATGGCTACACCTTC.

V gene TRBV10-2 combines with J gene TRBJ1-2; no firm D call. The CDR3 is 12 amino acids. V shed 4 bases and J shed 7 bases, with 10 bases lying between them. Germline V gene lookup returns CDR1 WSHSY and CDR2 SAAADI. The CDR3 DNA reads TGCGCCAGCAGTGCCGACACTCGTGGCTACACCTTC. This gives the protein CASSADTRGYTF.

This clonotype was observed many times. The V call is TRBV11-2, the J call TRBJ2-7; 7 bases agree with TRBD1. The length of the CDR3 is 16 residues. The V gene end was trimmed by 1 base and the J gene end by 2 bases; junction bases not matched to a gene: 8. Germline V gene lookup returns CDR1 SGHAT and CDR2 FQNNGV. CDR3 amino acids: CASSLVIRQGAYEQYF. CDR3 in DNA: TGTGCCAGCAGCTTAGTAATCCGACAGGGTGCCTACGAGCAGTACTTC.

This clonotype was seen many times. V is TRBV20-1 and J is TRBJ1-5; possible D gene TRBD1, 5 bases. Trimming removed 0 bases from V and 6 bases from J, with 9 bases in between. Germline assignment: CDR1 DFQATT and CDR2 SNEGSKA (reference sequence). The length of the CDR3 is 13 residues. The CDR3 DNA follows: TGCAGTGCTAGAGATATTGGGGGTCAGCCCCAGCATTTT. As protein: CSARDIGGQPQHF.

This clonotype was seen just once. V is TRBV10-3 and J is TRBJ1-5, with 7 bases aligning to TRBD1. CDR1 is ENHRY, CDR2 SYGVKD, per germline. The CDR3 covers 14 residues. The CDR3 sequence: CARFAGTDNQPQHF. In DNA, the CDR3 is TGTGCTAGGTTCGCCGGGACAGACAATCAGCCCCAGCATTTT.

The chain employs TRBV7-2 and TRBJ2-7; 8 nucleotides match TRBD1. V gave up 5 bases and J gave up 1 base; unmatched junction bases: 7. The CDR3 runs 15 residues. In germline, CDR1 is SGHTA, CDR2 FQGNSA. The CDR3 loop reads CASSRIGTGSYEQYF. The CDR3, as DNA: TGTGCCAGCAGCCGGATCGGGACAGGATCCTACGAGCAGTACTTC.

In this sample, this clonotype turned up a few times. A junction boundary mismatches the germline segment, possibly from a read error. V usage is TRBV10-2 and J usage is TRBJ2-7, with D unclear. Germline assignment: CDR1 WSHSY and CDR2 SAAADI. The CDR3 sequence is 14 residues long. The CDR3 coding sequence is TGTGCCAGCAGTTACCTAGAAACAAACTACGAGCAGTACTTC. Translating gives CASSYLETNYEQYF.

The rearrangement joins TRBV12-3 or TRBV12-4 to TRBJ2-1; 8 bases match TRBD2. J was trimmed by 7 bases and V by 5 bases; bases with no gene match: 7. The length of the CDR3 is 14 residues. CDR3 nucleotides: TGTGCCAGCAGTCGGACTAGCAGGAGGAATGAGCAGTTCTTC. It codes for CASSRTSRRNEQFF.

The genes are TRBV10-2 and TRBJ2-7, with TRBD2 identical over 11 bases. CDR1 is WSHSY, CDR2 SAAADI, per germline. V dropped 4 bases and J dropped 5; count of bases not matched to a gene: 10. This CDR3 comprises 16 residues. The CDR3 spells CASSAITSGSHDEQYF. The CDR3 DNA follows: TGCGCCAGCAGTGCCATCACTAGCGGGAGTCACGACGAGCAGTACTTC.

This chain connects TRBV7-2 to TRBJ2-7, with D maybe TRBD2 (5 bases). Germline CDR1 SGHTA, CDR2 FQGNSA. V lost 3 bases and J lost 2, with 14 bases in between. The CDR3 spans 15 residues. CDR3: CASSFVPDFTYEQYF. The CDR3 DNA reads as TGTGCCAGCAGCTTCGTTCCGGACTTTACCTACGAGCAGTACTTC.

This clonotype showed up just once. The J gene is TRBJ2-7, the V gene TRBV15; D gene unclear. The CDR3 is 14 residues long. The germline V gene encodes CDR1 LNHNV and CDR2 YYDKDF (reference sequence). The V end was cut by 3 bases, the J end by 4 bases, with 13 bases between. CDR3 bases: TGTGCCACCAGCAGCGCTCAGACCACTTACGAGCAGTACTTC. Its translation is CATSSAQTTYEQYF. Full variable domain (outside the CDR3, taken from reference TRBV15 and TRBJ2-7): DAMVIQNPRYQVTQFGKPVTLSCSQTLNHNVMYWYQQKSSQAPKLLFHYYDKDFNNEADTPDNFQSRRPNTSFCFLDIRSPGLGDTAMYLCATSSAQTTYEQYFGPGTRLTVT.

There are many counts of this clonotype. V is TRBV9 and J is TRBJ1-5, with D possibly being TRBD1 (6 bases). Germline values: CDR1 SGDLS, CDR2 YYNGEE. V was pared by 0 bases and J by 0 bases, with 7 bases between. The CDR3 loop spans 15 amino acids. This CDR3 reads CASSVEGVSNQPQHF. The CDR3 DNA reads TGTGCCAGCAGCGTAGAGGGGGTTAGCAATCAGCCCCAGCATTTT.

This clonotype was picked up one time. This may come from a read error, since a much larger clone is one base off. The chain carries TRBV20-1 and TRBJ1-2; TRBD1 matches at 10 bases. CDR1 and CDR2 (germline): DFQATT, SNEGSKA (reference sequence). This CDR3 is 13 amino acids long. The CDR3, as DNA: TGCATAGGACAGGGGGTGACTAGCTATGGCTACACCTTC. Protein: CIGQGVTSYGYTF.